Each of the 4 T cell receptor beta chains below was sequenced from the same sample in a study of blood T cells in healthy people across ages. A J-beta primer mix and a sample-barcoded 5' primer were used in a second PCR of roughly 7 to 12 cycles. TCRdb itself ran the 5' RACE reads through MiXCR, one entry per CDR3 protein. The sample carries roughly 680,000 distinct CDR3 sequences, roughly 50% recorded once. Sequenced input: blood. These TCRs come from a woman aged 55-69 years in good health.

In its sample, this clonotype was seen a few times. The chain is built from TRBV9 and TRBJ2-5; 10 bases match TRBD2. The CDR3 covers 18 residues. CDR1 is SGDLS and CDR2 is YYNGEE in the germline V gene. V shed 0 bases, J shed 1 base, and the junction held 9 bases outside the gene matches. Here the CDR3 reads CASSVDGLAGVPQETQYF. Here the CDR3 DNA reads TGTGCCAGCAGCGTAGATGGCCTAGCGGGAGTCCCCCAAGAGACCCAGTACTTC.

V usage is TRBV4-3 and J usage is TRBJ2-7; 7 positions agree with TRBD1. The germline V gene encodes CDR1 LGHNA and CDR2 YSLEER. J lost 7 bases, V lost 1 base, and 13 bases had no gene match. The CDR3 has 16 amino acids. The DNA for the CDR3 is TGCGCCAGCAGCCAAGTAGACAGGGTGGGTAAAGATGAGCAGTACTTC. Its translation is CASSQVDRVGKDEQYF.

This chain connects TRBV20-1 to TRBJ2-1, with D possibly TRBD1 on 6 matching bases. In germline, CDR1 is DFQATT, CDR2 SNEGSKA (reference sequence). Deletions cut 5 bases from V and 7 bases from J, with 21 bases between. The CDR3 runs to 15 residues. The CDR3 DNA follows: TGCAGTGCTGATTCTGGGCGGGCAGGGGTGAATGAGCAGTTCTTC. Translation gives CSADSGRAGVNEQFF.

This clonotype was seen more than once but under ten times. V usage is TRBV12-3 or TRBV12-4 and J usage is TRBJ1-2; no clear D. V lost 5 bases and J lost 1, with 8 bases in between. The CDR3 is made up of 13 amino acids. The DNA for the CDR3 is TGTGCCAGCAGTCTCCAGCTTAACTATGGCTACACCTTC. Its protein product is CASSLQLNYGYTF.